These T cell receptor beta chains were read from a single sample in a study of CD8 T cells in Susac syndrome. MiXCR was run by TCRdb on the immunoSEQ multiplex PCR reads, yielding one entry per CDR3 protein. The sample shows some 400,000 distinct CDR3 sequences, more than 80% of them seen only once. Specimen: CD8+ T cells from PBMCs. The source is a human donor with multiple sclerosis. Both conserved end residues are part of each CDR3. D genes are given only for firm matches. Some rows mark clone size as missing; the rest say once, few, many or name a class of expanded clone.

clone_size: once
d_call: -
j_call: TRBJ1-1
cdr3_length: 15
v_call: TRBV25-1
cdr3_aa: CASSRGTYGNTEAFF
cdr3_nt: TGTGCCAGCAGCAGAGGGACATATGGGAACACTGAAGCTTTCTTT

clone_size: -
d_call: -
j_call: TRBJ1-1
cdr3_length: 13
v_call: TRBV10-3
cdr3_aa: CAISEHTGPGTFF
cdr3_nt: TGTGCCATCAGTGAGCATACCGGGCCCGGGACTTTCTTT

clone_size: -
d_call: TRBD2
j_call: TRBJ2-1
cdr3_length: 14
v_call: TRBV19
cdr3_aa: CASSGLAGVYEQFF
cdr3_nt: TGTGCCAGTAGTGGTCTAGCGGGGGTCTATGAGCAGTTCTTC

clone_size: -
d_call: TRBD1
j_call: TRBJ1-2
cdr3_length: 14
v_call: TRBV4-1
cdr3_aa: CASSQKTGGGGYTF
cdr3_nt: TGCGCCAGCAGCCAAAAGACAGGGGGAGGTGGCTACACCTTC

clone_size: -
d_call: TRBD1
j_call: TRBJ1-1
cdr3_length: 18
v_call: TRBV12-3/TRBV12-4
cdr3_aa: CASSSDADRGPSRPEAFF
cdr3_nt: TGTGCCAGCAGTTCTGACGCGGACAGGGGCCCTTCCCGACCTGAAGCTTTCTTT

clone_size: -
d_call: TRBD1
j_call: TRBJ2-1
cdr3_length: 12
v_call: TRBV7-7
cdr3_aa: CAVEDRGNEQFF
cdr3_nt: TGTGCCGTCGAGGACAGGGGAAATGAGCAGTTCTTC

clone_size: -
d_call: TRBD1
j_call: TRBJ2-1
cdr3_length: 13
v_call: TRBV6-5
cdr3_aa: CASSPGQGNEQSF
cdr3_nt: TGTGCCAGCAGTCCCGGACAGGGCAATGAGCAGTCCTTC

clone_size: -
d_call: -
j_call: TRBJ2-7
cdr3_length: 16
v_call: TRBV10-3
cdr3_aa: CAISESERGSPHEQYF
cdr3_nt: TGTGCCATCAGTGAGTCGGAGAGGGGGTCCCCCCACGAGCAGTACTTC

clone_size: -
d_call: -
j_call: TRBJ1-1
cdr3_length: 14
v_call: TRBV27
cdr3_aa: CAGSRLGGNTEAFF
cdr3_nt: TGTGCCGGCAGCCGCTTGGGGGGCAACACTGAAGCTTTCTTT

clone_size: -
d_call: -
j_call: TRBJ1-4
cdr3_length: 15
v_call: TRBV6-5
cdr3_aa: CASSYSRYTNEKLFF
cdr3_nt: TGTGCCAGCAGTTACTCGCGGTATACTAATGAAAAACTGTTTTTT

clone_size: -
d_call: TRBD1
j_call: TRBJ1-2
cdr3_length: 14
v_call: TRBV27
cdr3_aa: CASSQTGAIYGYTF
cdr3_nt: TGTGCCAGCAGTCAGACAGGGGCCATCTATGGCTACACCTTC

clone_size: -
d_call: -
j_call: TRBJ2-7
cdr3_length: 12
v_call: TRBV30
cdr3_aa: CAWDRQNYEQYF
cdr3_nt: TGTGCCTGGGACAGGCAGAACTACGAGCAGTACTTC

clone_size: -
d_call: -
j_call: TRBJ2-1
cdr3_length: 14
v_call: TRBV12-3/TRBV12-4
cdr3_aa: CASSFSRLLNEQFF
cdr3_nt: TGTGCCAGCAGTTTTTCAAGACTATTGAATGAGCAGTTCTTC

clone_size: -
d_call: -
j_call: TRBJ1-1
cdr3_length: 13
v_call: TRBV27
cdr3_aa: CASSALRVFEAFF
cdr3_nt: TGTGCCAGCAGCGCCTTGAGAGTTTTTGAAGCTTTCTTT

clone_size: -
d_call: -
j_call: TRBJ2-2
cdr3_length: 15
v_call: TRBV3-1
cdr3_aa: CASSQEEGSTGELFF
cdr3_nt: TGTGCCAGCAGCCAAGAAGAAGGGTCCACCGGGGAGCTGTTTTTT

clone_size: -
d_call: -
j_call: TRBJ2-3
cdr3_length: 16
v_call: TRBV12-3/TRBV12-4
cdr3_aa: CASSSRPIDGTDTQYF
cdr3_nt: TGTGCCAGCAGTTCTCGCCCAATTGATGGCACAGATACGCAGTATTTT

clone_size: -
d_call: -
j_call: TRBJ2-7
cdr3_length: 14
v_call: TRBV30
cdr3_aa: CAWTGTLSSYEQYF
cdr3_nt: TGTGCCTGGACGGGGACACTTAGCTCCTACGAGCAGTACTTC

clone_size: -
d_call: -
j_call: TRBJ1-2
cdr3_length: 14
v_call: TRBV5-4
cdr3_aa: CASSLDGTMGGYTF
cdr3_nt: TGTGCCAGCAGCCTGGACGGGACCATGGGTGGCTACACCTTC

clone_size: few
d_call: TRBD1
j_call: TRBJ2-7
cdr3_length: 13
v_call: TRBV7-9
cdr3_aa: CASSPGTGREQYF
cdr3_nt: TGTGCCAGCAGCCCCGGGACAGGGCGGGAGCAGTACTTC

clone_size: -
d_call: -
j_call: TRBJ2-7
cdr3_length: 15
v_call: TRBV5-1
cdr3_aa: CASSLGQGLLDEQYF
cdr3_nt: TGCGCCAGCAGCTTGGGACAGGGACTTTTGGACGAGCAGTACTTC

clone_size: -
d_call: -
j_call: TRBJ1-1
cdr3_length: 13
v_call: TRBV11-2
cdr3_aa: CASSFQGNTEVFF
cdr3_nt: TGTGCCAGCAGCTTTCAGGGAAACACTGAAGTTTTCTTT

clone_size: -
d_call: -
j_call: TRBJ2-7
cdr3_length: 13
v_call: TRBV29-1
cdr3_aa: CSVVGGTKYEQYF
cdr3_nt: TGCAGCGTTGTGGGGGGGACAAAATACGAGCAGTACTTC

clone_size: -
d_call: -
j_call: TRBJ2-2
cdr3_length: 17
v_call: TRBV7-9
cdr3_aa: CASSLDPGPTNTGELFF
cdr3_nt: TGTGCCAGCAGCTTAGATCCCGGTCCTACGAACACCGGGGAGCTGTTTTTT

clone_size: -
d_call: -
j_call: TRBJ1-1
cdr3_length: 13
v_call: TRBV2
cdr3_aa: CALLGDTYTEAFF
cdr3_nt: TGTGCTCTCCTGGGCGACACGTACACTGAAGCTTTCTTT

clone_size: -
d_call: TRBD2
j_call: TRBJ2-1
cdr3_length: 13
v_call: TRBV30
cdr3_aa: CAWSSGRMDEQFF
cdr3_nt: TGTGCCTGGAGTTCCGGGAGGATGGATGAGCAGTTCTTC

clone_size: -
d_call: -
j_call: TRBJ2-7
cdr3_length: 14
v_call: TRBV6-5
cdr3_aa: CASSYSVPGYEQYF
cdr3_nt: TGTGCCAGCAGTTACTCGGTCCCAGGGTACGAGCAGTACTTC

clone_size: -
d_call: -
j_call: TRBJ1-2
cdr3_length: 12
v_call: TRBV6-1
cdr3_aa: CASQGRFYGYTF
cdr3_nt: TGTGCCAGTCAGGGGCGCTTCTATGGCTACACCTTC

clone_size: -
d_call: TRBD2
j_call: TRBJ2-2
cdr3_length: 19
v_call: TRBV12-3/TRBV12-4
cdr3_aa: CASSLAGLADYANTGELFF
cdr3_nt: TGTGCCAGCAGTTTAGCCGGACTAGCGGACTACGCGAACACCGGGGAGCTGTTTTTT

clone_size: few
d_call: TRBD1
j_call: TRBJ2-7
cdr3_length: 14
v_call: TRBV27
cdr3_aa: CASSLGRGLNEQYF
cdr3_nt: TGTGCCAGCAGTTTGGGCAGGGGGCTCAACGAGCAGTACTTC

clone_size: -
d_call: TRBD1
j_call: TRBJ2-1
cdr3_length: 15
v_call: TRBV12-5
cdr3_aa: CASGRTGVAYNEQFF
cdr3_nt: TGTGCTAGTGGCCGTACAGGGGTCGCCTACAATGAGCAGTTCTTC

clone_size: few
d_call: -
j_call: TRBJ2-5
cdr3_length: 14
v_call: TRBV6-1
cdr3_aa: CASSPPGIQETQYF
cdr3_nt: TGTGCCAGCAGTCCACCCGGGATCCAAGAGACCCAGTACTTC

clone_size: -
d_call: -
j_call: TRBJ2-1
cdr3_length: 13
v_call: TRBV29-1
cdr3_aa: CSVTGAEYNEQFF
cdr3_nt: TGCAGCGTTACGGGGGCCGAGTACAATGAGCAGTTCTTC

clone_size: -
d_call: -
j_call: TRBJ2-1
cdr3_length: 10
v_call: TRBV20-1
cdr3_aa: CSATWFEQFF
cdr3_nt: TGCAGTGCTACCTGGTTTGAGCAGTTCTTC

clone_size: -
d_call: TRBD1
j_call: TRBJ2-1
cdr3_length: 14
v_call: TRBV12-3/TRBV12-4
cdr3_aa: CASSRTGVSDEQFF
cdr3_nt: TGTGCCAGCAGTAGGACAGGGGTAAGCGATGAGCAGTTCTTC

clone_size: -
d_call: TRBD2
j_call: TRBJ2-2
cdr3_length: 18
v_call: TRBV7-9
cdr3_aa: CASSSPTASGGYTGELFF
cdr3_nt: TGTGCCAGCAGCTCGCCGACCGCTAGCGGGGGCTACACCGGGGAGCTGTTTTTT

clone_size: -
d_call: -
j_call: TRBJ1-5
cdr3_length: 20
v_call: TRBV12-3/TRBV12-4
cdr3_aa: CASSFDRDRSSPFVPQPQHF
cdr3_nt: TGTGCCAGCAGTTTTGATCGCGACAGGTCCAGTCCTTTCGTGCCTCAGCCCCAGCATTTT

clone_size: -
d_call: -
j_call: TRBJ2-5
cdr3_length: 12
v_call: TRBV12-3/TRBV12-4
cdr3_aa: CASGPGGETQYF
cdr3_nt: TGTGCCAGCGGGCCGGGCGGAGAGACCCAGTACTTC

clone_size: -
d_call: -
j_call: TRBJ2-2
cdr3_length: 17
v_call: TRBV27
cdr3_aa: CASSPLDLARGSGELFF
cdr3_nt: TGTGCCAGCAGCCCACTTGACCTCGCGAGGGGATCCGGGGAGCTGTTTTTT

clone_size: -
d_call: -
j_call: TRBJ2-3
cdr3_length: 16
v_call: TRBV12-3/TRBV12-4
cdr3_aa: CASSLMGHPSTDTQYF
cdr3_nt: TGTGCCAGCAGTTTAATGGGACACCCGTCCACAGATACGCAGTATTTT

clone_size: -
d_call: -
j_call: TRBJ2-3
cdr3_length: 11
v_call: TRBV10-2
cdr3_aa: CASSGDDTQYF
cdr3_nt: TGCGCCAGCAGTGGGGATGATACGCAGTATTTT